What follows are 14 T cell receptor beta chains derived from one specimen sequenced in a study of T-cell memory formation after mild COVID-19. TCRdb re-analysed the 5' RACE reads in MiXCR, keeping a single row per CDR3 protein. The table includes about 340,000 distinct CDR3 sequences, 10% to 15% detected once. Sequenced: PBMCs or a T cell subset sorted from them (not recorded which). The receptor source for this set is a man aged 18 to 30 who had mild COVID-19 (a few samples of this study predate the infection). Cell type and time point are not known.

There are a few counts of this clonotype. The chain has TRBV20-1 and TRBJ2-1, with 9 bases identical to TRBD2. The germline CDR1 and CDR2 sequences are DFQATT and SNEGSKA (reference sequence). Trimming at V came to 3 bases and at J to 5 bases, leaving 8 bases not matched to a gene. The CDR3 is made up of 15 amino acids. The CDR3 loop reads CSASKRLAADNEQFF. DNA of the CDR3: TGCAGTGCTAGCAAGAGACTAGCGGCCGACAATGAGCAGTTCTTC.

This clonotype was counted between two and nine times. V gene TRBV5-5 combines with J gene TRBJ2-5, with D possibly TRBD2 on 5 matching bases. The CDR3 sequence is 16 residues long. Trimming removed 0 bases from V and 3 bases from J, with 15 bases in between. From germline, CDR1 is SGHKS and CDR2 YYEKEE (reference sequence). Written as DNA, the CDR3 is TGTGCCAGCAGCTTGGGGTCATGGAGGAGTGAAGAGACCCAGTACTTC. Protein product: CASSLGSWRSEETQYF.

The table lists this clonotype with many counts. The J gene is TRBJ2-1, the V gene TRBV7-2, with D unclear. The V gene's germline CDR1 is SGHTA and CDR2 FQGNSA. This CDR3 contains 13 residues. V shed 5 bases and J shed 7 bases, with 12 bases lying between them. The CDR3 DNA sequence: TGTGCCAGCAGCGGGGTTCCGGAGAATGAGCAGTTCTTC. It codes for CASSGVPENEQFF.

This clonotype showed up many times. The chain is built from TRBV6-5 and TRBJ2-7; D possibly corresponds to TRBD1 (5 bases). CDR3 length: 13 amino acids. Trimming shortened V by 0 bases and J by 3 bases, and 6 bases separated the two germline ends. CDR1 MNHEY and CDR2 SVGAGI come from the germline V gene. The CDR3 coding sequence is TGTGCCAGCAGTTACTCTAGGGGCTACGAGCAGTACTTC. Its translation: CASSYSRGYEQYF.

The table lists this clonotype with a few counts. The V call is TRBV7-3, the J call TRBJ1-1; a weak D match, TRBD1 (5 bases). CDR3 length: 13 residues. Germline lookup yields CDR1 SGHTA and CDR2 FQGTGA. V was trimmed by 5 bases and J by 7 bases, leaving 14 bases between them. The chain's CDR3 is CASSQNRGGEAFF. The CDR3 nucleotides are TGTGCCAGCAGCCAAAATAGGGGCGGTGAAGCTTTCTTT.

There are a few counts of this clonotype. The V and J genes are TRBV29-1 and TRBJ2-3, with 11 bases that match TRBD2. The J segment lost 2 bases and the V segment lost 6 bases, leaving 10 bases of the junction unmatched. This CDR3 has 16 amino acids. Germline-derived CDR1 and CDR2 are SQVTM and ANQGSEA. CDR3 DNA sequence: TGCAGCGTCTCCCCCCCTAGCGGGGGGCCCACAGATACGCAGTATTTT. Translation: CSVSPPSGGPTDTQYF.

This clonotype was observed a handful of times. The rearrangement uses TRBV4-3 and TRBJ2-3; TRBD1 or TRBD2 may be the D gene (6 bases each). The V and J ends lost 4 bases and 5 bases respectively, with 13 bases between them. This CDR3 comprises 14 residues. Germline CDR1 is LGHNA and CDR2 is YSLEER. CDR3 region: CASSPGAAGDTQYF. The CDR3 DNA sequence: TGCGCCAGCAGCCCGGGGGCCGCGGGAGATACGCAGTATTTT.

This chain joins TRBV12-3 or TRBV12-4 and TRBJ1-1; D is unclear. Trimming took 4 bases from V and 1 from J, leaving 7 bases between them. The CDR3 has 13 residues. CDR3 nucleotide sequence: TGTGCCAGCAGTTGGAAGGGGAACACTGAAGCTTTCTTT. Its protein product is CASSWKGNTEAFF.

CDR3 DNA: TGCAGTGCTAGGACGGGAGGAGGGAATCAGCCCCAGCATTTT. It specifies CSARTGGGNQPQHF. The J gene is TRBJ1-5, the V gene TRBV20-1; no clear D gene. CDR1 DFQATT and CDR2 SNEGSKA come from the germline V gene (reference sequence). V lost 3 bases and J lost 4, with 13 bases in between. The CDR3 is 14 amino acids.

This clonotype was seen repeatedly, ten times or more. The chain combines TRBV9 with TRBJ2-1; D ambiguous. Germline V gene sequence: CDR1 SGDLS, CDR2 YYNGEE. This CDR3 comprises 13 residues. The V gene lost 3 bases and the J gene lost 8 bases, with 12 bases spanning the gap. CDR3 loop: CASSGPLGYEQFF. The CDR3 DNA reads TGTGCCAGCAGCGGACCTTTGGGGTATGAGCAGTTCTTC.

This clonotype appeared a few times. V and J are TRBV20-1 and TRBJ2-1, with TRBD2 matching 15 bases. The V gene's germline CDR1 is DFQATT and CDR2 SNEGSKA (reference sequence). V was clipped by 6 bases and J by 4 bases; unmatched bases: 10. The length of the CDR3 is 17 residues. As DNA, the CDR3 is TGCAGTGCCGTAGGGACTAGCGGGGGGCCTAATTACAATGAGCAGTTCTTC. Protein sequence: CSAVGTSGGPNYNEQFF.

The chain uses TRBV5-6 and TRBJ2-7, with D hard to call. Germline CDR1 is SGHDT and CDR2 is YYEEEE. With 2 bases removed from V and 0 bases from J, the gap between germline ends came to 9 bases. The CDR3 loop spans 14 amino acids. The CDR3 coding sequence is TGTGCCAGCAGCTTTGGCACAACCTCCTACGAGCAGTACGTC. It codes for CASSFGTTSYEQYV.

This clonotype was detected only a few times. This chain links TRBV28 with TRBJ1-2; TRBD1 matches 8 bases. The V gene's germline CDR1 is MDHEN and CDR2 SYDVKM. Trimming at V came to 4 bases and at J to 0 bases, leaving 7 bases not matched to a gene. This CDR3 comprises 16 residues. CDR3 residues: CASSSSRQGTNYGYTF. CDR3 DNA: TGTGCCAGCAGTTCCTCCCGACAGGGGACTAACTATGGCTACACCTTC.

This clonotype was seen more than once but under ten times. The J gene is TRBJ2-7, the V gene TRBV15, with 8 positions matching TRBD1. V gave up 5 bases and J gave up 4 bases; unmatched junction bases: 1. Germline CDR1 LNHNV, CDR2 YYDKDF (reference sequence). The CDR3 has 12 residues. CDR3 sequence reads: CATSGQGYEQYF. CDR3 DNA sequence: TGTGCCACCAGCGGACAGGGATACGAGCAGTACTTC.